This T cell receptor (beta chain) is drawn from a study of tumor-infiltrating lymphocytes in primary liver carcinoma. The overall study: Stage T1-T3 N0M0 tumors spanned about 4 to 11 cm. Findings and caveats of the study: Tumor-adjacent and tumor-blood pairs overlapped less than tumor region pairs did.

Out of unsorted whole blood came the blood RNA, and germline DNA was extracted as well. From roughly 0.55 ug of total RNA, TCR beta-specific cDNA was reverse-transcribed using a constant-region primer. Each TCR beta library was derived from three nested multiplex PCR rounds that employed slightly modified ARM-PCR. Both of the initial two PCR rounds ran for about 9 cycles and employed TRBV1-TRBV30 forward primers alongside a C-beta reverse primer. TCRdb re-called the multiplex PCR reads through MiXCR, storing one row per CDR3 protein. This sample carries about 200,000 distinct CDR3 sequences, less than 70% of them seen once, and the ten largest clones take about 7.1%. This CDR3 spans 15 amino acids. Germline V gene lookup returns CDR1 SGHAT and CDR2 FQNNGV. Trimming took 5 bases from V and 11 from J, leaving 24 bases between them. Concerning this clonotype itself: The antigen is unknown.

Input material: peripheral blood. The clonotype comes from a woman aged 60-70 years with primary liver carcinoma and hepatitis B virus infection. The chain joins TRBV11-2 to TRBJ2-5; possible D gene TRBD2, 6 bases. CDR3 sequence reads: CASSVSTGVGGTQYF. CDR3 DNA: TGTGCCAGCAGCGTATCAACAGGAGTTGGAGGGACTCAGTACTTC. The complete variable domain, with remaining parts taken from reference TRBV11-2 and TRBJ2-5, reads EAGVAQSPRYKIIEKRQSVAFWCNPISGHATLYWYQQILGQGPKLLIQFQNNGVVDDSQLPKDRFSAERLKGVDSTLKIQPAKLEDSAVYLCASSVSTGVGGTQYFGPGTRLLVL.